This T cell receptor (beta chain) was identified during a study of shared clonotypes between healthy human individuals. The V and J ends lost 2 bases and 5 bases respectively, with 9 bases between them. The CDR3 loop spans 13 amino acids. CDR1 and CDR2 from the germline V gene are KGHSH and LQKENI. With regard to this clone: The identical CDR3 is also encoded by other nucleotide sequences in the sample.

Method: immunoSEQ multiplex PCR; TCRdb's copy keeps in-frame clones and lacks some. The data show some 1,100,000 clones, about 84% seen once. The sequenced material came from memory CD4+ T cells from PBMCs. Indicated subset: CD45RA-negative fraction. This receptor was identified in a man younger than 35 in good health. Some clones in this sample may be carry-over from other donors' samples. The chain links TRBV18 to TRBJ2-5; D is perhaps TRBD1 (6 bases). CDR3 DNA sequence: TGTGCCAGCTCACCAGGGGGCAGGGAGACCCAGTACTTC. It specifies CASSPGGRETQYF.